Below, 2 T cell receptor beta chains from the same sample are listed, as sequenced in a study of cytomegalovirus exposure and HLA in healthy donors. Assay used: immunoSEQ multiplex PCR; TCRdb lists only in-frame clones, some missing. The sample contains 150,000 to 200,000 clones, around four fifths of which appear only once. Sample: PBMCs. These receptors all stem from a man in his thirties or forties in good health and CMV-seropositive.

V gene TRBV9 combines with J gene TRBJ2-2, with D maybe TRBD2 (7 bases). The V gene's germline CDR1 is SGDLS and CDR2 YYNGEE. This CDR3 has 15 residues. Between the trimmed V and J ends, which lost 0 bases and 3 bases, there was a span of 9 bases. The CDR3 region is CASSVVGGDTGELFF. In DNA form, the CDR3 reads TGTGCCAGCAGCGTAGTAGGGGGGGACACCGGGGAGCTGTTTTTT.

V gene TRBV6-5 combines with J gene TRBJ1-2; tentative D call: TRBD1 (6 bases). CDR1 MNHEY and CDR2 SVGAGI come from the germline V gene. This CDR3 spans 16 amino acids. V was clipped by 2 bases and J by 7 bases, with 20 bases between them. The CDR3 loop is CASSYSGGPSKGGYTF. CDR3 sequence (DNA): TGTGCCAGCAGTTACAGCGGGGGCCCATCGAAGGGTGGCTACACCTTC.